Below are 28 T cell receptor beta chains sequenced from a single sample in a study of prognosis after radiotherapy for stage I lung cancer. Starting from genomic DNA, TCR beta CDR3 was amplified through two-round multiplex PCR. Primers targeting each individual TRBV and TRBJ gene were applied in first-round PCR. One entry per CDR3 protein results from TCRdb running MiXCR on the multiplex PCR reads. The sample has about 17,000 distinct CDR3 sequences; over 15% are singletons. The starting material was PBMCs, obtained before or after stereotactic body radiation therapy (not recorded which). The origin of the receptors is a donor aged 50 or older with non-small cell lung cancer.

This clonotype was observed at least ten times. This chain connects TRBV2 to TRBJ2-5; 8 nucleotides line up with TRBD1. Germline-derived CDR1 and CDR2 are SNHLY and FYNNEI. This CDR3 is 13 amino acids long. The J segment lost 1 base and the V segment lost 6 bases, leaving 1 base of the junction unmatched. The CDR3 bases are TGTGCCAGCAGAGACAGGGGCCAAGAGACCCAGTACTTC. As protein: CASRDRGQETQYF.

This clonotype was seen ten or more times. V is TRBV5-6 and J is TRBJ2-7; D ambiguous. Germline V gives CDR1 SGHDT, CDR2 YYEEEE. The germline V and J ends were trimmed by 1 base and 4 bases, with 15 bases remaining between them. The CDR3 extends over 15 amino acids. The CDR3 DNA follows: TGTGCCAGCAGCTTGCTATCCGGATGGGAATACGAGCAGTACTTC. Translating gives CASSLLSGWEYEQYF.

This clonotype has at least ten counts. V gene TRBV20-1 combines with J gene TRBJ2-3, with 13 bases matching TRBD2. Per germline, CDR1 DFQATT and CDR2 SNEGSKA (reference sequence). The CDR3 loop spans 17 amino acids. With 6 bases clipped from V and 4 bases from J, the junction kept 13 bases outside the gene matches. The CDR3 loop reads CSAPKLAGGLGADTQYF. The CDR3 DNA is TGCAGTGCCCCCAAACTAGCGGGAGGGCTGGGGGCAGATACGCAGTATTTT.

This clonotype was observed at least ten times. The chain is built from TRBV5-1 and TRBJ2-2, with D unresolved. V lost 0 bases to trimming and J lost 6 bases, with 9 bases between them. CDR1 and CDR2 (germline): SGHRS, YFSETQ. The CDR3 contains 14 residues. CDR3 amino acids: CASSLAWLSGELFF. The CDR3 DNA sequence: TGCGCCAGCAGCTTGGCCTGGTTGTCCGGGGAGCTGTTTTTT.

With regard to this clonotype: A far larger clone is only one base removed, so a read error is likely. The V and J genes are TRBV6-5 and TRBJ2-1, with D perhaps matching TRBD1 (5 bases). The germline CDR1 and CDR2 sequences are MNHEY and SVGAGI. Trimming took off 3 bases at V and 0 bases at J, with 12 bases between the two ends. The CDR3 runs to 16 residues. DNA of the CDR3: TGTGCCAGCAGTTATCCAACAGGCGGCTCCTACAATGAGCAGTTCTTC. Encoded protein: CASSYPTGGSYNEQFF.

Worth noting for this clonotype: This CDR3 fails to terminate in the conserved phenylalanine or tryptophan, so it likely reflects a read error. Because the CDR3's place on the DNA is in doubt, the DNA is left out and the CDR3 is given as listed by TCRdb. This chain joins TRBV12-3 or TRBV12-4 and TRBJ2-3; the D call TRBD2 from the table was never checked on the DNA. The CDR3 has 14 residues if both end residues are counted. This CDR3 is CASSFWASEDTQYL.

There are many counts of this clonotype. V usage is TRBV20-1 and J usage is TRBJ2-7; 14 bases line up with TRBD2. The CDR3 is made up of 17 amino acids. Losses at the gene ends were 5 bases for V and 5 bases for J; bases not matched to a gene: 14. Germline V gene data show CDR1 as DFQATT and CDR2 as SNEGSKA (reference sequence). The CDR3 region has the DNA TGCAGTGCTCGCCCCCTGAGACTAGCGGGAGGGCCTAACGAGCAGTACTTC. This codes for CSARPLRLAGGPNEQYF.

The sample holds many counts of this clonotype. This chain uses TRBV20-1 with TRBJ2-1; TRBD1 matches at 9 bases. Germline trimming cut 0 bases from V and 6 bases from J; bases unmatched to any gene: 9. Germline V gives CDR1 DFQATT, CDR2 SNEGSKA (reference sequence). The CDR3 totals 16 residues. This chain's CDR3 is CSARDLTGGVTNEQFF. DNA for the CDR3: TGCAGTGCTAGAGACCTCACAGGGGGCGTGACCAATGAGCAGTTCTTC.

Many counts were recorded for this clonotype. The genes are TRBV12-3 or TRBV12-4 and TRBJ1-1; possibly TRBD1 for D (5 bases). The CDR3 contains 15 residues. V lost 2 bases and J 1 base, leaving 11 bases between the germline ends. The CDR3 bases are TGTGCCAGCAGTTTAAGGGGCTCGGGGAACACTGAAGCTTTCTTT. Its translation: CASSLRGSGNTEAFF.

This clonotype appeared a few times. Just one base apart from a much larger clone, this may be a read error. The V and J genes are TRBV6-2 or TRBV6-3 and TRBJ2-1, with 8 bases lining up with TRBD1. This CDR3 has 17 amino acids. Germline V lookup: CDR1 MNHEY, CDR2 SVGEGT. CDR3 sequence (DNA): TGTGCCAGCAGTTCCCCGACAGGGGCCGTAACCTACAATGAGCAGCTCTTC. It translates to CASSSPTGAVTYNEQLF.

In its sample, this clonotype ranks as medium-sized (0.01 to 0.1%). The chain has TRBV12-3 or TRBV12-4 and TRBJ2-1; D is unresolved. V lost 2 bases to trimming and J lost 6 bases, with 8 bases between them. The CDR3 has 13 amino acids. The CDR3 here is CASSLSVSNEQFF. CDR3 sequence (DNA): TGTGCCAGCAGTTTATCGGTAAGCAATGAGCAGTTCTTC.

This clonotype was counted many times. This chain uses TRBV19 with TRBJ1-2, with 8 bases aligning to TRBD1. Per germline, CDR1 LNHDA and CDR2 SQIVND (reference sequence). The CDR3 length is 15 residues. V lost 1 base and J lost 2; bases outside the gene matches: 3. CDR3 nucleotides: TGTGCCAGTAGTATAGTTAGGACAGGGAACTATGGCTACACCTTC. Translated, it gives CASSIVRTGNYGYTF.

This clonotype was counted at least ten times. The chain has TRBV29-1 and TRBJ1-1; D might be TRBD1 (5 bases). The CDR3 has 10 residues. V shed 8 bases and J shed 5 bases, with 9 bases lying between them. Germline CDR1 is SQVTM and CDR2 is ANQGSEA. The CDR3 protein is CSTGGTEAFF. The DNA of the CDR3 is TGCAGCACTGGGGGGACTGAAGCTTTCTTT. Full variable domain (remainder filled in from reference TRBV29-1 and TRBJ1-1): SAVISQKPSRDICQRGTSLTIQCQVDSQVTMMFWYRQQPGQSLTLIATANQGSEATYESGFVIDKFPISRPNLTFSTLTVSNMSPEDSSIYLCSTGGTEAFFGQGTRLTVV.

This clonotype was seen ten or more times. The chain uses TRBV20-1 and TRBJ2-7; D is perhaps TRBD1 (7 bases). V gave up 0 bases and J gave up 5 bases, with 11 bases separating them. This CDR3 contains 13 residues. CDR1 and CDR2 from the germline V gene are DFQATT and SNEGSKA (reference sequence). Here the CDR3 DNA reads TGCAGTGCTAGAGATGGCAGGGGGGACGAGCAGTACTTC. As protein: CSARDGRGDEQYF.

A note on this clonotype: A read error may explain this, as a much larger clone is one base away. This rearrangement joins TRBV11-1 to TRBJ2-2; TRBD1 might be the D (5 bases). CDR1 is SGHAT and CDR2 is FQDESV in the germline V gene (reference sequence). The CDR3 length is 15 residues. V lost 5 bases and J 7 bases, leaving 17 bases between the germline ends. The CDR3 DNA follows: TGTGCCAGCAGCCCCGACAGCGTGGGGATCGGGGAGCTGTTTTTT. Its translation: CASSPDSVGIGELFF.

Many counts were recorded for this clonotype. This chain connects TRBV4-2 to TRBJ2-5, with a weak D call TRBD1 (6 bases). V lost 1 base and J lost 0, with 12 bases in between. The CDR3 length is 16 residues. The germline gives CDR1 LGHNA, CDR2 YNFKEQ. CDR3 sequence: CASSQVQGKNQETQYF. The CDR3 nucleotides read TGTGCCAGCAGCCAAGTGCAGGGGAAAAACCAAGAGACCCAGTACTTC.

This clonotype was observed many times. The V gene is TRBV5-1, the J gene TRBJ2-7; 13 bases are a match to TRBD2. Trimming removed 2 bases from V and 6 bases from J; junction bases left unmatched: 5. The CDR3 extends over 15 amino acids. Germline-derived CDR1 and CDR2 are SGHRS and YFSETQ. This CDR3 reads CASSFGTSGAGEQYV. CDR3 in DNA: TGCGCCAGCAGCTTCGGGACTAGCGGGGCAGGCGAGCAGTACGTC.

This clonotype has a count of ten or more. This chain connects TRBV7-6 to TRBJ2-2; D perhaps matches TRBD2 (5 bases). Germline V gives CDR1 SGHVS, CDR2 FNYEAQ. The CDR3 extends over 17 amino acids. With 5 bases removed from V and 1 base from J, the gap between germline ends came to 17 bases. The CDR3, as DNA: TGTGCCAGCAGCCAAAGAGGGAAAGTCGGGAACACCGGGGAGCTGTTTTTT. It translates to CASSQRGKVGNTGELFF.

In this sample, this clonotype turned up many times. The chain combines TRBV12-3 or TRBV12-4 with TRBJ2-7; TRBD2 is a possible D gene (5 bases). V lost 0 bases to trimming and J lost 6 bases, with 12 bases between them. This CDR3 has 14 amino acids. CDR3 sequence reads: CASSLALGVGEQYV. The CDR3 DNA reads TGTGCCAGCAGTTTAGCGCTCGGGGTTGGCGAGCAGTACGTC.

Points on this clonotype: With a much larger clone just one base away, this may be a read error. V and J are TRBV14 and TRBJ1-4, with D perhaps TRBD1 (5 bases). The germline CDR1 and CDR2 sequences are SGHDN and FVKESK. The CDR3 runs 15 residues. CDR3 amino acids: CASSGSRGGNEKLLF. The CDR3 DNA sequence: TGTGCCAGCAGCGGAAGCCGCGGGGGAAATGAAAAACTGCTTTTT.

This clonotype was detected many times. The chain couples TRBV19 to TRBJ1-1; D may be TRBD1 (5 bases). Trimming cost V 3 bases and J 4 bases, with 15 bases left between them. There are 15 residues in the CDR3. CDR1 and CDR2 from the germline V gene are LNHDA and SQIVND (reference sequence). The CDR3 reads CASSIPGGVTTEAFF. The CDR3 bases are TGTGCCAGTAGTATCCCTGGAGGGGTGACCACTGAAGCTTTCTTT.

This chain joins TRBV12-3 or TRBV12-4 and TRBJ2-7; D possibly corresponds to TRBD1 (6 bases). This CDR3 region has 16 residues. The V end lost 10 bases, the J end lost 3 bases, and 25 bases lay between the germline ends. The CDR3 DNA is TGTGCCATTAACTACCCGACCGGGACAAGGGACTACGAGCAGTACTTC. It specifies CAINYPTGTRDYEQYF.

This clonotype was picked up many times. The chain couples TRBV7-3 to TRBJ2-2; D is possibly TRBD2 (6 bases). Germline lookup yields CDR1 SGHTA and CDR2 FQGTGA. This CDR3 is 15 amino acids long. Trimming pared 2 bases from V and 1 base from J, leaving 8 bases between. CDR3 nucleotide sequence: TGTGCCAGCAGCTTAGGGGGGTTGAACACCGGGGAGCTGTTTTTT. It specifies CASSLGGLNTGELFF.

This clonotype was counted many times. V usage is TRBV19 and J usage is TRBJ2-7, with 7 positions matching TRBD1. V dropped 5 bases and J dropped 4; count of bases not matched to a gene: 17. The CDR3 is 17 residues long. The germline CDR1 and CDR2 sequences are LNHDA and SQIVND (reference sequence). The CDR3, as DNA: TGTGCCAGTAGTCCGCCGGGACAGACAATAACAATTTACGAGCAGTACGTC. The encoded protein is CASSPPGQTITIYEQYV.

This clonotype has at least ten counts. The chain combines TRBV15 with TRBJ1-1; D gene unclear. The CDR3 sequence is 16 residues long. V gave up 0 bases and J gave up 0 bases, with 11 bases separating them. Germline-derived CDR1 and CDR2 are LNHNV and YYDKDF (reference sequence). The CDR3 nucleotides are TGTGCCACCAGCAGAGATAAGGGCCACATGAACACTGAAGCTTTCTTT. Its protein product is CATSRDKGHMNTEAFF.

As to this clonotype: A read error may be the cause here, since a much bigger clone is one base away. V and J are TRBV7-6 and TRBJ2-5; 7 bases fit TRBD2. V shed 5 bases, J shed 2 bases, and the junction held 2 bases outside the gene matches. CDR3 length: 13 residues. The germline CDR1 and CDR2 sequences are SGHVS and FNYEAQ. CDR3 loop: CASSKGGQETQYF. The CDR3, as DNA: TGTGCCAGCAGCAAGGGAGGGCAAGAGACCCAGTACTTC.

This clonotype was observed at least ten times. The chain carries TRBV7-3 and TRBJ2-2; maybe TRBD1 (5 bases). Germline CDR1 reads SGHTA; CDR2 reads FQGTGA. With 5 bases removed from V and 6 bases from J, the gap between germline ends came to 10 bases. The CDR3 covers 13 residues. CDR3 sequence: CASSPVGPGELFF. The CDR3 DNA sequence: TGTGCCAGCAGCCCGGTGGGGCCCGGGGAGCTGTTTTTT.

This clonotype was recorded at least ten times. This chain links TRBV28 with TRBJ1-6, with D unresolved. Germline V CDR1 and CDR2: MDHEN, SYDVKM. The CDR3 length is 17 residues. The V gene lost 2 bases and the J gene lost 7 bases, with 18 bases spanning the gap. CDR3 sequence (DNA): TGTGCCAGCAGTTTACATATACCTGCTACCAAAAATTCACCCCTCCACTTT. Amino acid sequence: CASSLHIPATKNSPLHF.